These T cell receptor beta chains were read from a single sample in a study of blood T cell repertoires in COVID-19. TCRdb keeps only in-frame clones here, not all; method: immunoSEQ multiplex PCR. This table holds approximately 300,000 clones, around 84% found once. Sequenced: PBMCs or T cells enriched from blood (not recorded which). Receptors were obtained from a woman in her thirties who had been exposed to COVID-19. The CDR3 runs from the conserved cysteine through the conserved F or W. Each record gives: CDR3 DNA, CDR3 protein, D gene, V gene, clone size, J gene. D genes are given only for firm matches. The size field is filled for only some rows; it gives once, few, many or a size class.

TGTGCCAGTAGTGCCCCGACAGGCGCTAATGAAAAACTGTTTTTT,CASSAPTGANEKLFF,.,TRBV19,.,TRBJ1-4
TGTGCCAGCAGTTTTATTCCCGGACAGGGTTGGTACAATGAGCAGTTCTTC,CASSFIPGQGWYNEQFF,TRBD1,TRBV27,.,TRBJ2-1
TGTGCCAGCAGTTTGGCGGGGGACCGAGGCTACACCTTC,CASSLAGDRGYTF,.,TRBV28,once,TRBJ1-2
TGTGCCTCTCTTTGGGGCAACTATGGCTACACCTTC,CASLWGNYGYTF,.,TRBV28,.,TRBJ1-2
TGTGCCACCAGCAGAGATCTTTGGGTACTAGCGGGTGGTAATGAGCAGTTCTTC,CATSRDLWVLAGGNEQFF,TRBD2,TRBV15,.,TRBJ2-1
TGTGCCAGCAGCCACTCCCACCAGGGGTCTGGAAACACCATATATTTT,CASSHSHQGSGNTIYF,.,TRBV3-1/TRBV3-2,.,TRBJ1-3
TGTGCCAGCGCGGGGGTCCTGAGCTCCTACAATGAGCAGTTCTTC,CASAGVLSSYNEQFF,TRBD2,TRBV11-2,.,TRBJ2-1
TGTGCCAGCTCACCCAGCGATAGCTCCTACAATGAGCAGTTCTTC,CASSPSDSSYNEQFF,.,TRBV18,.,TRBJ2-1
TGTGCCTGGAGTGCAACCGAGCTCCCTAGCGGGAAGCAGTACTTC,CAWSATELPSGKQYF,TRBD2,TRBV30,once,TRBJ2-7
TGTGCCAGCAGCCCCAGCGGTGGAAACACCATATATTTT,CASSPSGGNTIYF,.,TRBV7-9,.,TRBJ1-3
TGTGCCACCAGCAGAGATGGCGCGGGGCCCGTGGATACGCAGTATTTT,CATSRDGAGPVDTQYF,.,TRBV15,.,TRBJ2-3
TGTGCCACTACGGTAGGGGGTTCTTATTCACCCCTCCACTTT,CATTVGGSYSPLHF,.,TRBV28,.,TRBJ1-6
TGTGCCAGCAGTTCATTAGCGGGAGGGCCGTTCCACAATGAGCAGTTCTTC,CASSSLAGGPFHNEQFF,TRBD2,TRBV28,.,TRBJ2-1
TGCGCCAGCAGCAACGAGGAGACCCAGTACTTC,CASSNEETQYF,.,TRBV5-1,.,TRBJ2-5
TGTGCCAGCAGTTTTAGCGGGGGTTACTACGAGCAGTACTTC,CASSFSGGYYEQYF,TRBD2,TRBV28,.,TRBJ2-7
TGCGCCAGCAGCCCTACGGGGGGGCGAAGGGTGTTTTTT,CASSPTGGRRVFF,.,TRBV4-1,few,TRBJ1-4
TGTGCCAGCAGCTTGACCACTAAGCTCGGCGGGAAAGCTTTCTTT,CASSLTTKLGGKAFF,.,TRBV11-2,.,TRBJ1-1
TGTGCCAGCAGCGAGGGACAGGTGAACACTGAAGCTTTCTTT,CASSEGQVNTEAFF,TRBD1,TRBV9,.,TRBJ1-1
TGTGCCAGCAGCTCACATGGCGGGGGGGTATGGGAGGAAAAACTGTTTTTT,CASSSHGGGVWEEKLFF,.,TRBV28,.,TRBJ1-4
TGTGCCAGCAGCTTTCAACCGGGAACAGATACGCAGTATTTT,CASSFQPGTDTQYF,.,TRBV9,.,TRBJ2-3
TGTGCCAGCAGACCTCAGGGGGCCCGGCTGGTAGCTTTCTTT,CASRPQGARLVAFF,TRBD1,TRBV27,.,TRBJ1-1
TGTGCCAGCAGCTTAAGGAGGGCAGGGGGCAAGTCCTACGAGCAGTACTTC,CASSLRRAGGKSYEQYF,TRBD1,TRBV7-9,.,TRBJ2-7
TGTGCCAGCAGCTCCCTAGGCCGTAAATCCTACAATGAGCAGTTCTTC,CASSSLGRKSYNEQFF,.,TRBV5-4,.,TRBJ2-1
TGTGCCAGCAGCTGGACAGGGCGAAATCATGGCTACACCTTC,CASSWTGRNHGYTF,TRBD1,TRBV6-5,many,TRBJ1-2
TGTGCTAGTGGTGGGACAGGGTTACAAGAGACCCAGTACTTC,CASGGTGLQETQYF,TRBD1,TRBV12-5,.,TRBJ2-5
TGTGCCAGCAGCGATACAAGAGGGACTAGCGGGGGGACCTTACCCACAGATACGCAGTATTTT,CASSDTRGTSGGTLPTDTQYF,TRBD2,TRBV9,.,TRBJ2-3
TGCGCCAGCAGCCAAGAACTAGCGGGAGGTAGGGATGAGCAGTTCTTC,CASSQELAGGRDEQFF,TRBD2,TRBV4-1,.,TRBJ2-1
TGTGCCAGCAGTTTCCAGGGGGCTGCCGCTACGCAGTATTTT,CASSFQGAAATQYF,TRBD1,TRBV28,.,TRBJ2-3
TGTGCCAGCAGTTCTTGGACTAGCGGGGCCTACGAGCAGTACTTC,CASSSWTSGAYEQYF,TRBD2,TRBV3-1/TRBV3-2,few,TRBJ2-7
TGTGCCAGCAGATCGACGCTAGAGGGAAGAGATACGCAGTATTTT,CASRSTLEGRDTQYF,.,TRBV5-8,.,TRBJ2-3
TGTGCCAGCAGTTTAGGGGACAGCGGCGGGAAATATTTT,CASSLGDSGGKYF,TRBD1,TRBV12-3/TRBV12-4,.,TRBJ1-3
TGTGCCAGCAGTTCTGGACAGAATGAAAAACTGTTTTTT,CASSSGQNEKLFF,.,TRBV28,.,TRBJ1-4
TGTGCCAGTAGTGCAGGGGTAGGCGAGCAGTACTTC,CASSAGVGEQYF,.,TRBV19,.,TRBJ2-7
TGTGCCAGCAGCGTTAAGGGAAGGGGTTCACCCCTCCACTTT,CASSVKGRGSPLHF,.,TRBV9,.,TRBJ1-6
TGTGCCAGCAGCGGGGGGGTGATTATGTCTCAGTACTTC,CASSGGVIMSQYF,TRBD2,TRBV3-1/TRBV3-2,once,TRBJ2-4
TGTGCCAGCAGCTACCGTCCACAGGGATTGAACACTGAAGCTTTCTTT,CASSYRPQGLNTEAFF,.,TRBV6-5,.,TRBJ1-1
TGTGCCAGCAGCTCGGGGACAGGGCCTTACAATGAGCAGTTCTTC,CASSSGTGPYNEQFF,TRBD1,TRBV7-3,.,TRBJ2-1
TGTGCCAGCAGTTACTCGGGCAGTAAGGCTGGCTACACCTTC,CASSYSGSKAGYTF,.,TRBV6-5,.,TRBJ1-2
TGTGCCTGGAGCCCGGAGGGGAATACGCAGTATTTT,CAWSPEGNTQYF,.,TRBV30,.,TRBJ2-3
TGCGCCAGCAGCGGGCAGATCGATTCACCCCTCCACTTT,CASSGQIDSPLHF,.,TRBV5-1,.,TRBJ1-6
TGTGCCAGCAGTAAGACGGGGGATGGCTACACCTTC,CASSKTGDGYTF,.,TRBV6-2/TRBV6-3,few,TRBJ1-2
TGTGCCAGCAGTTACCCTGAGGGGACAGGGGCCTCCATCCAAAATTCACCCCTCCACTTT,CASSYPEGTGASIQNSPLHF,TRBD1,TRBV6-2/TRBV6-3,.,TRBJ1-6
TGTGCCAGTAGTCCCCCGTCCGGGACACCAGGAAACACCATATATTTT,CASSPPSGTPGNTIYF,.,TRBV19,few,TRBJ1-3
TGTGCCAGCAGCCCCCGCTCCAGGGAAGGCACTGAAGCTTTCTTT,CASSPRSREGTEAFF,.,TRBV27,.,TRBJ1-1
TGTGCCACCAGTGACCGGAGAGGGACTGAAGCTTTCTTT,CATSDRRGTEAFF,.,TRBV24-1,once,TRBJ1-1
TGTGCCAGCAGACCCGGGACTAGCGGAGATACGCAGTATTTT,CASRPGTSGDTQYF,TRBD2,TRBV6-5,few,TRBJ2-3
TGTGCCAGCAGCTTAGGCCTAGCTCGTTCCTACAATGAGCAGTTCTTC,CASSLGLARSYNEQFF,.,TRBV7-2,.,TRBJ2-1
TGTGCCAGCAGTGATTTAAGCGGGGGGGCCACAGATACGCAGTATTTT,CASSDLSGGATDTQYF,TRBD2,TRBV5-6,.,TRBJ2-3
TGCGCCAGCAGCTTGGAAAATATAAATCAGCCCCAGCATTTT,CASSLENINQPQHF,.,TRBV5-1,.,TRBJ1-5
TGCGCCAGCAGCCAAGGGGCTAGCGACTACAATGAGCAGTTCTTC,CASSQGASDYNEQFF,.,TRBV4-1,.,TRBJ2-1
TGTGCCAGCAGCCGTCAGAACACCCTCCACTTT,CASSRQNTLHF,.,TRBV25-1,.,TRBJ1-6